The rows below give T cell receptor beta chains drawn from one sample of a study of lymphopenia after photon versus proton radiotherapy. Measured with immunoSEQ multiplex PCR; TCRdb has only the in-frame clones, and not every one. The sample records 65,000 to 75,000 clones, around 86% being singletons. This material consisted of peripheral blood, taken from a patient treated with proton-based radiotherapy. The receptors derive from a man older than 75 with esophageal cancer. Each CDR3 is given with its conserved first and last residue. The order of the fields is CDR3 DNA, CDR3 protein, J gene, D gene, clone size, V gene. The D gene is left open where the match is weak. Clone sizes are given selectively: once, few, many, or a class where the clone is expanded.

TGTGCCAGCTTAGTGGCAGGCTCGGATACGCAGTATTTT,CASLVAGSDTQYF,TRBJ2-3,.,.,TRBV6-4
TGTGCCAGCAGCCCCGACTATAAGGATACGCAGTATTTT,CASSPDYKDTQYF,TRBJ2-3,.,once,TRBV11-2
TGTGCCAGCAGTTACAGGTCACCAGATCAGCCCCAGCATTTT,CASSYRSPDQPQHF,TRBJ1-5,.,once,TRBV6-6
TGTGCCAGCAGTTACCGGGACAGAATTTATGGCTACACCTTC,CASSYRDRIYGYTF,TRBJ1-2,TRBD1,.,TRBV6-5
TGTGCCTGGAGTATTCTTCCGACAGGGCGGGGCACAGATACGCAGTATTTT,CAWSILPTGRGTDTQYF,TRBJ2-3,TRBD1,.,TRBV30
TGTGCCAGTAGTATCGTGGGTAAAGGCAATCAGCCCCAGCATTTT,CASSIVGKGNQPQHF,TRBJ1-5,.,few,TRBV19
TGTGCCAGCAGCGTAGACCCCGGGGGGACCCGCACTGAGCAGTTCTTC,CASSVDPGGTRTEQFF,TRBJ2-1,TRBD2,.,TRBV9
TGCGCCAGCAGCATTAGCGGGGGGGCCGGGACAGATACGCAGTATTTT,CASSISGGAGTDTQYF,TRBJ2-3,TRBD2,.,TRBV5-1
TGCGCCAGCAGCCAAGGGGGGCGCGAGCAGTACTTC,CASSQGGREQYF,TRBJ2-7,.,.,TRBV4-3
TGTGCCAGCACTCTCGGGGGGGCACGCAAAAACATTCAGTACTTC,CASTLGGARKNIQYF,TRBJ2-4,TRBD2,.,TRBV7-2
TGTGCCTGGAGTGTTTCTGGGGCCAACGTCCTGACTTTC,CAWSVSGANVLTF,TRBJ2-6,.,medium-sized,TRBV30
TGTGCCAGCAGCTTGGGGGGTCGACAAGAGACCCAGTACTTC,CASSLGGRQETQYF,TRBJ2-5,.,.,TRBV7-2
TGTGCCAGCAGAGGCAGGGGTACAGAGACCCAGTACTTC,CASRGRGTETQYF,TRBJ2-5,.,.,TRBV5-8
TGTGCCAGCTCACCACGGCAAGCCCTCTCCTACAATGAGCAGTTCTTC,CASSPRQALSYNEQFF,TRBJ2-1,.,.,TRBV18
TGTGCCAGCAGCCAAGCGACAGATTACACTGAAGCTTTCTTT,CASSQATDYTEAFF,TRBJ1-1,.,.,TRBV7-9
TGTGCCATCAGTGAAAACAGGGAGGTCTATGGCTACACCTTC,CAISENREVYGYTF,TRBJ1-2,.,.,TRBV10-3
TGTGCCCTTAGAGCGGGCCTCCCCTCCTACAATGAGCAGTTCTTC,CALRAGLPSYNEQFF,TRBJ2-1,.,.,TRBV5-4
TGTGCCAGCAGCTTAGGGGGGGCCGACGATACGCAGTATTTT,CASSLGGADDTQYF,TRBJ2-3,.,.,TRBV7-9
TGTGCCAGCAGCTCGGGACTCCAAGAGACCCAGTACTTC,CASSSGLQETQYF,TRBJ2-5,.,.,TRBV7-2
TGTGCCACCAGCAGGACCGTCGTCAGGGACCGGGCCGATCCCTACGAGCAGTACTTC,CATSRTVVRDRADPYEQYF,TRBJ2-7,.,.,TRBV15
TGTGCCAGCAGCCCAGGGGCAGGGGGCCCCATGAACACTGAAGCTTTCTTT,CASSPGAGGPMNTEAFF,TRBJ1-1,TRBD1,.,TRBV4-2
TGTGCCAGCAGCCGAGCCCAAGGGGGAGATACGCAGTATTTT,CASSRAQGGDTQYF,TRBJ2-3,.,.,TRBV14
TGCGCCAGCAGAGAACTAGCGGGAGGCGATGAGCAGTTCTTC,CASRELAGGDEQFF,TRBJ2-1,TRBD2,once,TRBV4-1
TGCGCCAGCAGCCACCCCGTACCGGGGGCATATAGCAATCAGCCCCAGCATTTT,CASSHPVPGAYSNQPQHF,TRBJ1-5,.,.,TRBV4-1
TGTGCCAGCTCACCACCGGGTAACTCTGGAAACACCATATATTTT,CASSPPGNSGNTIYF,TRBJ1-3,.,.,TRBV18
TGTGCCAGCAGCTTAGATCGGGCAGGGGAAGGTCAGCCCCAGCATTTT,CASSLDRAGEGQPQHF,TRBJ1-5,.,once,TRBV7-2
TGTGCCAGTAGTCGGGGCTCGGGTGGCAATCAGCCCCAGCATTTT,CASSRGSGGNQPQHF,TRBJ1-5,.,once,TRBV19
TGTGCCAGCAGCTTAGAGGGGGACAGGGCCGGTGGCTACACCTTC,CASSLEGDRAGGYTF,TRBJ1-2,TRBD1,.,TRBV7-2
TGTGCCAGCAGCCAGGGACTAGCGGAGAACGAGCAGTACTTC,CASSQGLAENEQYF,TRBJ2-7,TRBD2,many,TRBV7-2
TGTGCCAGCAGTGAAAAGGGGGCTATGGGCACTGAAGCTTTCTTT,CASSEKGAMGTEAFF,TRBJ1-1,TRBD1,.,TRBV6-1
TGTGCCAGCAGTTACGGGGGTGCCGTGAGGTATGGCTACACCTTC,CASSYGGAVRYGYTF,TRBJ1-2,.,.,TRBV6-6
TGTGCCTGGAGACTACAGGGAACCGGGGAGCTGTTTTTT,CAWRLQGTGELFF,TRBJ2-2,.,few,TRBV30
TGTGCCTGGAGCCCGGGGGCGGGAGTTGGAAATGAGCAGTTCTTC,CAWSPGAGVGNEQFF,TRBJ2-1,.,.,TRBV30
TGTGCCAGCAGTTTAGGGTATAGCAATCAGCCCCAGCATTTT,CASSLGYSNQPQHF,TRBJ1-5,.,.,TRBV6-5
TGTGCCAGCAGCTTAGGGACAGGGCTCTCCTACGAGCAGTACTTC,CASSLGTGLSYEQYF,TRBJ2-7,TRBD1,.,TRBV7-6
TGTGCCAGCAGCCCCACACCGAGCTCCTACAATGAGCAGTTCTTC,CASSPTPSSYNEQFF,TRBJ2-1,.,.,TRBV7-7
TGTGCCAGCAGCCGGGCGGGACAAAGCTCCTACAATGAGCAGTTCTTC,CASSRAGQSSYNEQFF,TRBJ2-1,.,.,TRBV7-2
TGTGCCAGTAGGATTGGGCCCGGCTCCTACGAGCAGTACTTC,CASRIGPGSYEQYF,TRBJ2-7,.,.,TRBV19
TGTGCCAGCAGCCAGGGGAATGATCGAAGTCAGCCCCAGCATTTT,CASSQGNDRSQPQHF,TRBJ1-5,.,few,TRBV4-2